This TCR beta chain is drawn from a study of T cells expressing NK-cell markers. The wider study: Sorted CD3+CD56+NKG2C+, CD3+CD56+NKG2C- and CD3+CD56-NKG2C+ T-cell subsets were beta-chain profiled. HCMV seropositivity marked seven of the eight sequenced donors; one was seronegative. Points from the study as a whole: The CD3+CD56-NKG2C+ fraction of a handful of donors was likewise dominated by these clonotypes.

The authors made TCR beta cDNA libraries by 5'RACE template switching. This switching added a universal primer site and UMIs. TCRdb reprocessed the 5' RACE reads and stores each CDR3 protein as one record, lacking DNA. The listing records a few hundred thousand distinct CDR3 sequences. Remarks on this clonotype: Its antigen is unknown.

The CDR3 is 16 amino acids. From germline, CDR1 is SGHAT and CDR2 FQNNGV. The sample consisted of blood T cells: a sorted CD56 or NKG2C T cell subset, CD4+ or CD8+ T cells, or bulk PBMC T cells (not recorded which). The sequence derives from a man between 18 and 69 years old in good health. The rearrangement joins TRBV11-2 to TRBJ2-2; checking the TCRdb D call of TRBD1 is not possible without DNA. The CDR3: CASSPRVGGDTGELFF.